This note documents a single TCR beta chain sequence. Those who participated ranged in age from about 18 to 89 years and resided in roughly 26 US areas. Two consecutive negative NP/OP PCR tests, clearance, or resolved symptoms defined Cohort 3 recovery. In germline, CDR1 is SGHVS, CDR2 FQNEAQ. The trim removed 5 bases at V and 4 bases at J, leaving 6 bases unmatched. This CDR3 contains 15 residues. Assay: immunoSEQ multiplex PCR; the TCRdb copy retains only in-frame clones and omits some. The sample yields around 370,000 clones, more than 70% seen once. These data come from a study of blood T cell repertoires in COVID-19. Study information: T cells, B-cell-depleted T cells, or PBMCs provided the cDNA or gDNA that served as material.

This TCR was recovered from a woman aged 18-29 years who had recovered from COVID-19. The specimen was PBMCs or T cells enriched from blood (not recorded which). The chain uses TRBV7-8 and TRBJ1-3; 9 bases align to TRBD1. The CDR3 DNA sequence: TGTGCCAGCAGCAAGAACAGGGGGCTGGGAAACACCATATATTTT. Its translation is CASSKNRGLGNTIYF.